Listed here are 25 T cell receptor beta chains from one sample, sequenced in a study of CXCR3-negative and CXCR3-positive naive CD8 T cells. UMI labels and 5' RACE were used to prepare the TRB cDNA libraries. No DNA is given; TCRdb re-called the 5' RACE reads and lists each CDR3 protein once. The ten top clones account for 0.85% to 1.4%, within a sample of about 90,000 distinct CDR3 sequences. Sequenced: naive CXCR3- CD8+ T cells from blood. Subset noted: CD45RO-CCR7+CD27+CD95- naive CD8+ T cells lacking CXCR3 (TNR3-). These receptors all stem from a human donor in good health. Some clones in this sample may be carry-over from other donors' samples.

The gene calls are TRBV12-3 or TRBV12-4 and TRBJ2-1; TCRdb indicates TRBD1, and absent DNA this call remains unverified. The length of the CDR3 is 14 residues. The CDR3 is CASSQVEGGNEQFF.

The chain employs TRBV29-1 and TRBJ2-2. There are 12 residues in the CDR3. Germline V gene sequence: CDR1 SQVTM, CDR2 ANQGSEA. This CDR3 reads CSVSRDTGELFF.

This chain links TRBV5-5 with TRBJ2-1; without DNA, the TCRdb call of TRBD1 cannot be checked. The CDR3 spans 15 residues. Per germline, CDR1 SGHKS and CDR2 YYEKEE (reference sequence). The CDR3 sequence is CASSLFGTEYNEQFF. The variable domain in full, with the rest retrieved from reference TRBV5-5 and TRBJ2-1, is DAGVTQSPTHLIKTRGQQVTLRCSPISGHKSVSWYQQVLGQGPQFIFQYYEKEERGRGNFPDRFSARQFPNYSSELNVNALLLGDSALYLCASSLFGTEYNEQFFGPGTRLTVL.

V is TRBV19 and J is TRBJ1-1. Germline V CDR1 and CDR2: LNHDA, SQIVND (reference sequence). This CDR3 contains 16 residues. This CDR3 reads CASSKTSARRNTEAFF.

V and J are TRBV7-9 and TRBJ2-7. CDR3 length equals 15 residues. Germline loops: CDR1 SEHNR, CDR2 FQNEAQ (reference sequence). The chain's CDR3 is CASSFGPDGFHEQYF.

The V call is TRBV13, the J call TRBJ1-2; TCRdb returns TRBD1, unconfirmable since there is no DNA. The CDR3 covers 13 residues. Germline CDR1 reads PRHDT; CDR2 reads FYEKMQ (reference sequence). Here the CDR3 reads CASSLGQGHGYTF.

The V call is TRBV19, the J call TRBJ2-7; the TCRdb D gene call, TRBD1, has no DNA to confirm it. This CDR3 has 14 residues. Germline CDR1 is LNHDA and CDR2 is SQIVND (reference sequence). CDR3 in amino acids: CASSSQGGWSEQYF.

The V gene is TRBV29-1, the J gene TRBJ2-1; TCRdb's D call, TRBD1, is unchecked because there is no DNA. The germline V gene encodes CDR1 SQVTM and CDR2 ANQGSEA. This CDR3 comprises 13 residues. This CDR3 is CSGADREYNEQFF.

V gene TRBV6-5 combines with J gene TRBJ2-7; the TCRdb D gene call, TRBD1, has no DNA to confirm it. CDR1 and CDR2 from the germline V gene are MNHEY and SVGAGI. The CDR3 loop spans 14 amino acids. CDR3 amino acids: CASSTGPSSYEQYF.

This chain links TRBV11-3 with TRBJ2-5; TCRdb lists TRBD1, though no DNA is available to test this call. This CDR3 region has 14 residues. Germline V gene lookup returns CDR1 SGHNT and CDR2 YENEEA. CDR3 residues: CASSPRTGEGTQYF.

This rearrangement joins TRBV29-1 to TRBJ2-1; TCRdb's assignment of TRBD1 cannot be checked, as there is no DNA. CDR1 is SQVTM, CDR2 ANQGSEA, per germline. This CDR3 has 15 amino acids. The CDR3 reads CSVGPGGVTYNEQFF.

The J gene is TRBJ1-1, the V gene TRBV20-1; TCRdb selects TRBD1, and the lack of DNA leaves this call unchecked. CDR1 DFQATT and CDR2 SNEGSKA come from the germline V gene (reference sequence). This CDR3 is 13 amino acids long. The CDR3 sequence is CSARDGTANEAFF.

This chain uses TRBV7-8 with TRBJ2-1. The CDR3 is 15 amino acids. Per germline, CDR1 SGHVS and CDR2 FQNEAQ. CDR3 in amino acids: CASSLAIGVYNEQFF.

The rearrangement joins TRBV20-1 to TRBJ1-2. This CDR3 region has 14 residues. Germline V gene lookup returns CDR1 DFQATT and CDR2 SNEGSKA (reference sequence). The CDR3 loop is CSAPTSQGDYGYTF.

This chain uses TRBV4-1 with TRBJ2-7. The CDR3 totals 15 residues. Looked up from germline, CDR1 is MGHRA and CDR2 is YSYEKL. CDR3 amino acids: CASSQVSQYNYEQYF.

V usage is TRBV29-1 and J usage is TRBJ2-7; TCRdb selects TRBD1, and the lack of DNA leaves this call unchecked. The CDR3 contains 16 residues. Germline V gene sequence: CDR1 SQVTM, CDR2 ANQGSEA. The chain's CDR3 is CSVELFGGGSPYEQYF.

V usage is TRBV29-1 and J usage is TRBJ2-3; TCRdb names TRBD2, which stays unverified in the absence of DNA. In germline, CDR1 is SQVTM, CDR2 ANQGSEA. This CDR3 is built from 16 residues. The chain's CDR3 is CSVDELAGALTDTQYF.

The gene calls are TRBV4-3 and TRBJ2-7. Germline V lookup: CDR1 LGHNA, CDR2 YSLEER. There are 15 residues in the CDR3. The CDR3: CASSPNIEVAYEQYF.

The chain couples TRBV4-1 to TRBJ2-5; no DNA is available, so the TRBD2 call from TCRdb remains unchecked. The CDR3 sequence is 15 residues long. Germline CDR1 MGHRA, CDR2 YSYEKL. The CDR3 sequence: CASSQEGSAPETQYF.

This chain connects TRBV25-1 to TRBJ1-2. CDR3 length equals 11 residues. Germline loops: CDR1 MGHDK, CDR2 SYGVNS. CDR3 residues: CASSFEYGYTF.

This chain joins TRBV7-2 and TRBJ2-7; TCRdb's D gene call, TRBD2, goes unchecked for lack of DNA. The germline gives CDR1 SGHTA, CDR2 FQGNSA. The CDR3 length is 14 residues. CDR3 sequence: CASSLTGPLDEQYF.

The V and J genes are TRBV7-6 and TRBJ2-1; TCRdb's D call of TRBD2 is untestable without DNA. The germline V gene has CDR1 SGHVS and CDR2 FNYEAQ. This CDR3 is built from 14 residues. The CDR3 loop is CASNYGEEGNEQFF.

The V gene is TRBV20-1, the J gene TRBJ2-7; TCRdb's D call of TRBD1 is untestable without DNA. Germline values: CDR1 DFQATT, CDR2 SNEGSKA (reference sequence). The CDR3 totals 14 residues. CDR3 loop: CSASFQGLTYEQYF.

J is TRBJ2-7 and V is TRBV7-6; absent DNA, TCRdb's TRBD1 call cannot be checked. Germline CDR1 reads SGHVS; CDR2 reads FNYEAQ. The CDR3 contains 14 residues. The CDR3 sequence is CASSPTGRTYEQYF.

V usage is TRBV20-1 and J usage is TRBJ2-7. The CDR3 is made up of 12 amino acids. Germline CDR1 and CDR2: DFQATT and SNEGSKA (reference sequence). CDR3 in amino acids: CSARRWGYEQYF.